This passage covers 25 T cell receptor beta chains from one sample sequenced in a study of OX40 agonist ivuxolimab in advanced cancers. Profiled with immunoSEQ multiplex PCR; TCRdb holds only in-frame clones, not every one. The sample lists roughly 67,000 clones; more than 75% were seen once. Specimen: CD4+ or CD8+ T cells sorted from blood, collected in a trial of the OX40 agonist ivuxolimab. The receptor source for this set is an adult with an advanced solid tumor such as melanoma, head and neck, liver or kidney cancer.

CDR3 in amino acids: CASSVVPGGQGDYGYTF. The CDR3 DNA reads TGTGCCAGCAGCGTAGTCCCAGGGGGGCAAGGGGACTATGGCTACACCTTC. V is TRBV9 and J is TRBJ1-2, with TRBD1 matching 7 bases. The junction had 11 bases not matched to a gene; V was cut back by 0 bases and J by 3 bases. The germline V gene encodes CDR1 SGDLS and CDR2 YYNGEE. The CDR3 has 17 amino acids.

The chain has TRBV19 and TRBJ2-1; 7 bases agree with TRBD2. CDR1 and CDR2 (germline): LNHDA, SQIVND (reference sequence). Losses at the gene ends were 1 base for V and 6 bases for J; bases not matched to a gene: 6. The CDR3 runs to 15 residues. The CDR3 spells CASSIVRGVLNEQFF. The CDR3 coding sequence is TGTGCCAGTAGTATAGTCCGGGGGGTCCTCAATGAGCAGTTCTTC.

The chain couples TRBV25-1 to TRBJ1-1; no clear D gene. Germline CDR1 reads MGHDK; CDR2 reads SYGVNS. This CDR3 is built from 11 residues. The germline V and J ends were trimmed by 5 bases and 6 bases, with 7 bases remaining between them. CDR3 nucleotide sequence: TGTGCCAGCAGTTCCGTTTCTGAAGCTTTCTTT. Encoded protein: CASSSVSEAFF.

The rearrangement uses TRBV19 and TRBJ1-1; 8 bases line up with TRBD1. The V gene's germline CDR1 is LNHDA and CDR2 SQIVND (reference sequence). The CDR3 extends over 15 amino acids. The junction had 10 bases not matched to a gene; V was cut back by 4 bases and J by 6 bases. CDR3 residues: CASSTAGQGKSEAFF. The CDR3 coding sequence is TGTGCCAGTAGTACAGCCGGACAGGGAAAATCTGAAGCTTTCTTT.

The J gene is TRBJ1-3, the V gene TRBV6-5; D gene uncertain. V lost 7 bases and J lost 0, with 10 bases in between. This CDR3 comprises 14 residues. Germline V gene sequence: CDR1 MNHEY, CDR2 SVGAGI. The CDR3 DNA sequence: TGTGCCAGCAAGGAGCCATCCTCTGGAAACACCATATATTTT. This sequence encodes CASKEPSSGNTIYF.

This chain links TRBV5-1 with TRBJ1-1; no clear D. This CDR3 is built from 14 residues. In germline, CDR1 is SGHRS, CDR2 YFSETQ. V was trimmed by 1 base and J by 2 bases, leaving 9 bases between them. The CDR3 spells CASSLLTLNTEAFF. The CDR3 DNA is TGCGCCAGCAGCTTGCTCACTTTAAACACTGAAGCTTTCTTT.

The chain employs TRBV18 and TRBJ2-3, with D unresolved. The V and J ends lost 1 base and 0 bases respectively, with 11 bases between them. The CDR3 is 16 residues long. Germline lookup yields CDR1 KGHSH and CDR2 LQKENI. The CDR3 coding sequence is TGTGCCAGCTCACCACGGAGCGTAACTAGCACAGATACGCAGTATTTT. It translates to CASSPRSVTSTDTQYF. Filled out from reference TRBV18 and TRBJ2-3, the complete variable domain reads NAGVMQNPRHLVRRRGQEARLRCSPMKGHSHVYWYRQLPEEGLKFMVYLQKENIIDESGMPKERFSAEFPKEGPSILRIQQVVRGDSAAYFCASSPRSVTSTDTQYFGPGTRLTVL.

The chain couples TRBV9 to TRBJ1-4; a weak D match, TRBD1 (6 bases). The CDR3 spans 16 residues. Germline values: CDR1 SGDLS, CDR2 YYNGEE. V lost 4 bases, J lost 8 bases, and 21 bases lay in between. CDR3 amino acids: CASSREQGLLNEKLFF. The CDR3 DNA is TGTGCCAGCAGCAGAGAGCAGGGGTTACTTAACGAAAAACTGTTTTTT.

J is TRBJ1-2 and V is TRBV2; a weak D match, TRBD1 (5 bases). The CDR3 covers 15 residues. Germline CDR1 reads SNHLY; CDR2 reads FYNNEI. Trimming took off 2 bases at V and 6 bases at J, with 16 bases between the two ends. The CDR3 nucleotides read TGTGCCAGCAGTGAACGGCGGGGGTCCCTTGATGGCTACACCTTC. Its protein product is CASSERRGSLDGYTF.

This clone was counted a single time. At one of its ends the junction is not consistent with the germline gene, which may arise from a read error. The chain couples TRBV20-1 to TRBJ2-5; D gene uncertain. CDR3 length: 11 residues. Germline CDR1 and CDR2: DFQATT and SNEGSKA (reference sequence). The CDR3 region is CSARVQSSQDF. The CDR3 DNA sequence: TGCAGTGCTAGAGTACAGTCATCCCAGGACTTC.

Details on this clone: The junction departs from germline at one end; a sequencing error may be responsible. Other DNA variants within this sample encode the same CDR3. This sequence joins TRBV5-1 and TRBJ2-7; 8 bases agree with TRBD1. CDR1 is SGHRS, CDR2 YFSETQ, per germline. The CDR3 has 13 amino acids. The CDR3 bases are TGTGCCAGCAGTCGGGACAGGATGTACGAGCAGTACTTC. Amino acid sequence: CASSRDRMYEQYF.

The chain recombines TRBV4-2 with TRBJ2-7, with 14 nucleotides matching TRBD2. The trim removed 0 bases at V and 0 bases at J, leaving 10 bases unmatched. The CDR3 is made up of 20 amino acids. In germline, CDR1 is LGHNA, CDR2 YNFKEQ. CDR3 nucleotides: TGTGCCAGCAGCCAAGATCTCTCCGGGACTAGCGGGGGCAGCTCCTACGAGCAGTACTTC. Protein product: CASSQDLSGTSGGSSYEQYF.

This clone was seen a handful of times. The chain uses TRBV2 and TRBJ1-5; 9 bases line up with TRBD1. V dropped 6 bases and J dropped 5; count of bases not matched to a gene: 2. Germline V gene lookup returns CDR1 SNHLY and CDR2 FYNNEI. The CDR3 is 13 amino acids. The CDR3 sequence: CASRGQGHQPQHF. CDR3 sequence (DNA): TGTGCCAGCAGGGGACAGGGTCATCAGCCCCAGCATTTT.

The chain joins TRBV5-1 to TRBJ2-7, with 10 nucleotides matching TRBD2. Unmatched junction bases numbered 5, after V lost 4 bases and J lost 1 base. The germline CDR1 and CDR2 sequences are SGHRS and YFSETQ. The CDR3 runs to 15 residues. CDR3 sequence: CASSIGTSASYEQYF. Here the CDR3 DNA reads TGCGCCAGCAGCATTGGGACTAGCGCTTCCTACGAGCAGTACTTC.

This sequence joins TRBV28 and TRBJ1-2, with TRBD1 matching 8 bases. The CDR3 runs to 15 residues. CDR1 is MDHEN, CDR2 SYDVKM, per germline. V shed 4 bases and J 8 bases; nucleotides not matched to a gene: 12. CDR3 region: CASSYGQGSAGGYTF. CDR3 bases: TGTGCCAGCAGTTACGGACAGGGCTCCGCCGGGGGCTACACCTTC.

This chain's CDR3 is CASRSGPNTEAFF. The CDR3 DNA is TGTGCCAGCAGGTCGGGTCCTAACACTGAAGCTTTCTTT. The genes are TRBV7-9 and TRBJ1-1; D is unclear. The CDR3 is 13 amino acids. Trimming left V 6 bases short and J 2 bases short, with 10 bases between. The germline gives CDR1 SEHNR, CDR2 FQNEAQ (reference sequence).

This clone has more than one count but fewer than ten. The same CDR3 also results from other DNA sequences found in this sample. The V gene is TRBV28, the J gene TRBJ2-6, with D tentatively TRBD1 (6 bases). The germline CDR1 and CDR2 sequences are MDHEN and SYDVKM. CDR3 length equals 15 residues. With 5 bases removed from V and 2 bases from J, the gap between germline ends came to 10 bases. The CDR3 region has the DNA TGTGCCAGCAGTCCCAACAGGGCTGGGGCCAACGTCCTGACTTTC. Translating gives CASSPNRAGANVLTF. Full variable domain (missing parts from reference TRBV28 and TRBJ2-6): DVKVTQSSRYLVKRTGEKVFLECVQDMDHENMFWYRQDPGLGLRLIYFSYDVKMKEKGDIPEGYSVSREKKERFSLILESASTNQTSMYLCASSPNRAGANVLTFGAGSRLTVL.

The chain's CDR3 is CASSSRGTQFF. In DNA form, the CDR3 reads TGTGCCAGCAGCAGCCGGGGTACCCAGTTCTTC. The V gene is TRBV7-2, the J gene TRBJ2-1; possible D gene TRBD2, 5 bases. Between the trimmed V and J ends, which lost 5 bases and 13 bases, there was a span of 12 bases. The germline gives CDR1 SGHTA, CDR2 FQGNSA. The CDR3 length is 11 residues.

This rearrangement joins TRBV5-1 to TRBJ1-3; D may be TRBD1 (6 bases). Per the germline V gene, CDR1 is SGHRS and CDR2 is YFSETQ. Deletions cut 3 bases from V and 4 bases from J, with 8 bases between. The CDR3 extends over 13 amino acids. The CDR3 nucleotides are TGCGCCAGCAGCTCAGGGGCGGGAAACACCATATATTTT. Translating it yields CASSSGAGNTIYF.

The V and J genes are TRBV5-1 and TRBJ1-5; no clear D. The germline gives CDR1 SGHRS, CDR2 YFSETQ. The CDR3 spans 14 residues. V lost 0 bases to trimming and J lost 6 bases, with 10 bases between them. This chain's CDR3 is CASSLEGLGQPQHF. The CDR3 DNA reads TGCGCCAGCAGCTTGGAAGGGTTGGGTCAGCCCCAGCATTTT.

The chain uses TRBV9 and TRBJ1-2, with 7 bases identical to TRBD1. CDR1 and CDR2 (germline): SGDLS, YYNGEE. Unmatched junction bases numbered 5, after V lost 3 bases and J lost 0 bases. This CDR3 has 15 amino acids. The CDR3 spells CASSETGVSNYGYTF. The CDR3 DNA reads TGTGCCAGCAGCGAAACAGGGGTGTCTAACTATGGCTACACCTTC.

The J gene is TRBJ1-1, the V gene TRBV28; TRBD1 aligns across 7 bases. V was clipped by 6 bases and J by 1 base; unmatched bases: 2. The CDR3 has 13 amino acids. The germline V gene has CDR1 MDHEN and CDR2 SYDVKM. The CDR3 DNA is TGTGCCAGCAGACCAGGGGGGAACACTGAAGCTTTCTTT. It translates to CASRPGGNTEAFF. Looking up the rest from reference TRBV28 and TRBJ1-1 gives the full variable domain: DVKVTQSSRYLVKRTGEKVFLECVQDMDHENMFWYRQDPGLGLRLIYFSYDVKMKEKGDIPEGYSVSREKKERFSLILESASTNQTSMYLCASRPGGNTEAFFGQGTRLTVV.

The chain employs TRBV2 and TRBJ1-2; D uncertain. The CDR3 covers 11 residues. Trimming stripped 1 base from V and 7 bases from J, with 4 bases between. Germline V lookup: CDR1 SNHLY, CDR2 FYNNEI. Here the CDR3 reads CASSEVGGYTF. The CDR3 DNA reads TGTGCCAGCAGTGAAGTAGGTGGCTACACCTTC. Looking up the rest from reference TRBV2 and TRBJ1-2 gives the full variable domain: EPEVTQTPSHQVTQMGQEVILRCVPISNHLYFYWYRQILGQKVEFLVSFYNNEISEKSEIFDDQFSVERPDGSNFTLKIRSTKLEDSAMYFCASSEVGGYTFGSGTRLTVV.

With regard to this clone: Within the sample, other DNA sequences also encode this same CDR3. The CDR3 DNA follows: TGTGCCAGTAGTATTGCAGACTCTGGGGCCAACGTCCTGACTTTC. Its translation: CASSIADSGANVLTF. The V and J genes are TRBV19 and TRBJ2-6; D ambiguous. Trimming left V 3 bases short and J 0 bases short, with 6 bases between. From germline, CDR1 is LNHDA and CDR2 SQIVND (reference sequence). The length of the CDR3 is 15 residues.

The chain employs TRBV6-1 and TRBJ2-1, with TRBD2 identical over 7 bases. This CDR3 has 11 residues. Germline assignment: CDR1 MNHNS and CDR2 SASEGT. V lost 5 bases, J lost 15 bases, and 7 bases stayed unmatched. CDR3 in amino acids: CASSSGGSRFF. The CDR3 bases are TGTGCCAGCAGTTCCGGGGGGTCCCGGTTCTTC.